The next 3 T cell receptor beta chains were all read from a single sample in a study of identical twins. TCRdb fed the 5' RACE reads into MiXCR, producing one record per CDR3 protein. The sample contains hundreds of thousands of distinct CDR3 sequences, roughly 10% of which appear only once. These data also featured in a second study, about yellow fever vaccine responses in identical twins.

Sample: CD8+ T cells sorted from blood. The source is a woman under 30 in good health.

DNA for the CDR3: TGCGCCAGCAGCTTGGGAGGGAGTGGTACAGATACGCAGTATTTT. Its protein product is CASSLGGSGTDTQYF. The chain joins TRBV5-1 to TRBJ2-3; perhaps TRBD2 as D (5 bases). This CDR3 is built from 15 residues. Deletions cut 0 bases from V and 3 bases from J, with 11 bases between. Germline CDR1 reads SGHRS; CDR2 reads YFSETQ.

The sample holds a few counts of this clonotype. The CDR3 DNA sequence: TGTGCCAGCAGTTCTAGGTTCCATGAGCGTTTCTTC. Its protein product is CASSSRFHERFF. This chain connects TRBV7-8 to TRBJ2-1; D call uncertain. The germline CDR1 and CDR2 sequences are SGHVS and FQNEAQ. This CDR3 spans 12 amino acids. With 6 bases removed from V and 16 bases from J, the gap between germline ends came to 19 bases. Full variable domain (remainder filled in from reference TRBV7-8 and TRBJ2-1): GAGVSQSPRYKVAKRGQDVALRCDPISGHVSLFWYQQALGQGPEFLTYFQNEAQLDKSGLPSDRFFAERPEGSVSTLKIQRTQQEDSAVYLCASSSRFHERFFGPGTRLTVL.

This clonotype appeared a few times. V and J are TRBV6-1 and TRBJ1-1; 7 nucleotides match TRBD1. The CDR3 spans 14 residues. Germline V gives CDR1 MNHNS, CDR2 SASEGT. J gave up 4 bases and V 4 bases, and 6 bases lay outside the gene matches. The DNA for the CDR3 is TGTGCCAGCAGTGCGGACAGGCGAGGCACTGAAGCTTTCTTT. This encodes CASSADRRGTEAFF.